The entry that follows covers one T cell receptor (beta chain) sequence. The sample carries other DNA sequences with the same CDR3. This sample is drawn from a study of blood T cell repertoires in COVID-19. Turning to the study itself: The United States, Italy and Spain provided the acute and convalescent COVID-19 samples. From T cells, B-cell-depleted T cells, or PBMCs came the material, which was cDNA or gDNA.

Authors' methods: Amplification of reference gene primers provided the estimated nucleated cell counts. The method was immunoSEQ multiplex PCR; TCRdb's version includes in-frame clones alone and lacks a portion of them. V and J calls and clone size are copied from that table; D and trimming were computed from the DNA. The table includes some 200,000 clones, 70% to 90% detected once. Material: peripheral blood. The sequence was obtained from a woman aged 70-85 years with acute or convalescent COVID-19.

In DNA form, the CDR3 reads TGCGCCAGCAGCTTGGGACAGGGGACCGGGGAGCTGTTTTTT. It specifies CASSLGQGTGELFF. This sequence joins TRBV5-1 and TRBJ2-2, with 8 bases fitting TRBD1. This CDR3 comprises 14 residues. CDR1 and CDR2 (germline): SGHRS, YFSETQ. V was pared by 0 bases and J by 5 bases, with 0 bases of the junction left unmatched.